This record covers a single TCR beta chain. The data were obtained in a study of early T cells in non-severe SARS-CoV-2 infection. TCRdb passed the 5' RACE reads through MiXCR, listing each CDR3 protein once. Here the sample spans 62,000 or so distinct CDR3 sequences, roughly 9% being singletons. V was trimmed by 3 bases and J by 2 bases, leaving 16 bases between them. Per the germline V gene, CDR1 is KGHSH and CDR2 is LQKENI. The CDR3 runs 16 residues. The chain links TRBV18 to TRBJ2-5; D gene uncertain. The sequence came from an adult who was a healthcare worker with PCR-confirmed SARS-CoV-2 infection or an uninfected control (not recorded which). Sequenced here: whole blood, sampled at baseline. The CDR3 region has the DNA TGTGCCAGCTCACCCGACACCAAGAGAGAACAAGAGACCCAGTACTTC. This encodes CASSPDTKREQETQYF.